This T cell receptor (beta chain) emerged from a study of OX40 agonist ivuxolimab in advanced cancers. Overall study findings and caveats: Researchers did not establish what antigens the expanded peripheral T cells target. CD4+ and CD8+ T cells in blood underwent clonal expansion by week 6 at 0.1 to 3.0 mg/kg.

A remark on this clone: The antigen remains undetermined.

The repertoire was sequenced with immunoSEQ multiplex PCR; TCRdb's copy has only in-frame clones and lacks some. The sample includes about 46,000 clones, 70% to 85% seen only once; the top ten take about 1.8%. The trim removed 4 bases at V and 8 bases at J, leaving 8 bases unmatched. The CDR3 is made up of 16 amino acids. Germline CDR1 SGHTA, CDR2 FQGNSA. This clonotype originated in an adult with an advanced solid tumor such as melanoma, head and neck, liver or kidney cancer. The genes are TRBV7-2 and TRBJ2-2; 12 nucleotides align to TRBD2. This specimen consisted of CD4+ or CD8+ T cells sorted from blood, obtained in a trial of the OX40 agonist ivuxolimab. CDR3 protein: CASSSGLAGYKGELFF. The CDR3, as DNA: TGTGCCAGCAGCTCAGGACTAGCGGGGTATAAGGGGGAGCTGTTTTTT.